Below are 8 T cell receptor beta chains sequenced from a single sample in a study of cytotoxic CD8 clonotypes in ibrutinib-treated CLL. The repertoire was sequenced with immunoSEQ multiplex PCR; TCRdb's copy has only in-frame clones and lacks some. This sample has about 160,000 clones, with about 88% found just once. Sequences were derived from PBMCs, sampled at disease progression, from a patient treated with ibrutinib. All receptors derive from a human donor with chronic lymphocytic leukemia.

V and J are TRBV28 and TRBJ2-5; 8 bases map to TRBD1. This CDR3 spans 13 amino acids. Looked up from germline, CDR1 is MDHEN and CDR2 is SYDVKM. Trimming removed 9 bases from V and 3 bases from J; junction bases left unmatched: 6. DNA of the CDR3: TGTGCCAGTGGACAGGGCGGAAAAGAGACCCAGTACTTC. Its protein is CASGQGGKETQYF. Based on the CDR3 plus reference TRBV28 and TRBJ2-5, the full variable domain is DVKVTQSSRYLVKRTGEKVFLECVQDMDHENMFWYRQDPGLGLRLIYFSYDVKMKEKGDIPEGYSVSREKKERFSLILESASTNQTSMYLCASGQGGKETQYFGPGTRLLVL.

The CDR3 DNA is TGTGCCAGCAGTTACGTCCGGGACAGGTTCTTTAATGAGCAGTTCTTC. Residues: CASSYVRDRFFNEQFF. The J gene is TRBJ2-1, the V gene TRBV6-5; TRBD1 aligns across 8 bases. Germline V gene data show CDR1 as MNHEY and CDR2 as SVGAGI. J gave up 7 bases and V 2 bases, and 10 bases lay outside the gene matches. The CDR3 is 16 amino acids.

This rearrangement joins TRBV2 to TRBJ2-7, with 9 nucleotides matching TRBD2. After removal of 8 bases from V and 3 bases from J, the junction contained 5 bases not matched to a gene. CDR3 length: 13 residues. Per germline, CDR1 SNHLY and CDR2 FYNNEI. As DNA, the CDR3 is TGTGCCAGCGCTCTAGCGGGAAACTACGAGCAGTACTTC. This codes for CASALAGNYEQYF.

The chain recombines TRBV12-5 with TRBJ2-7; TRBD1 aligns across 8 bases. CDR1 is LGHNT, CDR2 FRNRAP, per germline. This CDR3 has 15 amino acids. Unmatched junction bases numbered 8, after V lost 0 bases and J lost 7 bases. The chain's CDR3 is CASGLVFQGASEQYF. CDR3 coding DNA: TGTGCTAGTGGTTTGGTATTCCAGGGGGCTAGTGAGCAGTACTTC.

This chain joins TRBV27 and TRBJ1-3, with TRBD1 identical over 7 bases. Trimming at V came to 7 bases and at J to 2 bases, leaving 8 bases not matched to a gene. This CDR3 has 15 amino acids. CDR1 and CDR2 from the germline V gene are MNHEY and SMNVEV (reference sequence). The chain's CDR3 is CASNHGQATGNTIYF. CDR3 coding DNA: TGTGCCAGCAATCACGGACAGGCCACTGGAAACACCATATATTTT.

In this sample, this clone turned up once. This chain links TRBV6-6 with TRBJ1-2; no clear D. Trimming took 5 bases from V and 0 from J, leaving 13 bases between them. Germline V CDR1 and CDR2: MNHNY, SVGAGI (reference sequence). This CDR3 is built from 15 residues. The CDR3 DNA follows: TGTGCCAGCAGTATCCTGGGGATGCCTAACTATGGCTACACCTTC. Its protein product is CASSILGMPNYGYTF.

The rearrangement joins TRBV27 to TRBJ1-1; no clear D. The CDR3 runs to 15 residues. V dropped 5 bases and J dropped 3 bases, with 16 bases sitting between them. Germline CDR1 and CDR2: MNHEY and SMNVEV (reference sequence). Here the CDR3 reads CASSPYMGLDTEAFF. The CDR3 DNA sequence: TGTGCCAGCAGTCCATATATGGGTTTGGACACTGAAGCTTTCTTT.

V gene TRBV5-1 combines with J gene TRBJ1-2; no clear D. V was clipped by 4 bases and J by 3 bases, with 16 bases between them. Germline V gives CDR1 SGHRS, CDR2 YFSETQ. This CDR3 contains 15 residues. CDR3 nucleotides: TGCGCCAGCAGCATGGGCCCGGGGTTTGACTATGGCTACACCTTC. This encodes CASSMGPGFDYGYTF.